One and the same sample provided the 21 T cell receptor beta chains below, sequenced in a study of T cells in Graves' hyperthyroidism and ophthalmopathy. TCR beta CDR3 regions were amplified from RNA transcripts. Using the HTBI primer set, a first-round RT-PCR was run on the TCR CDR3. TCRdb re-derived calls from the multiplex PCR reads in MiXCR, one entry per CDR3 protein. There are some 770,000 distinct CDR3 sequences in the sample; roughly 17% occur only once, and around 8.1% lies in the top ten. Material for sequencing was blood. These receptors were obtained from a man aged 18 to 29 with Graves' hyperthyroidism.

In its sample, this clonotype was seen many times. V usage is TRBV20-1 and J usage is TRBJ1-4, with D possibly TRBD1 on 6 matching bases. V lost 7 bases, J lost 3 bases, and 12 bases lay in between. Germline CDR1 and CDR2: DFQATT and SNEGSKA (reference sequence). The CDR3 has 13 amino acids. The CDR3 nucleotides are TGCAGTGTCCCGAGGGGGGCTAATGAAAAACTGTTTTTT. Translating it yields CSVPRGANEKLFF.

This clonotype was recorded at least ten times. The rearrangement joins TRBV30 to TRBJ2-2; D is ambiguous. Per germline, CDR1 GTSNPN and CDR2 SVGIG (reference sequence). CDR3 size: 14 residues. V lost 0 bases and J lost 1, with 6 bases in between. The CDR3 DNA reads TGTGCCTGGAGTGTTGCAGGGAACACCGGGGAGCTGTTTTTT. This gives the protein CAWSVAGNTGELFF.

This rearrangement joins TRBV5-4 to TRBJ2-1; 12 positions match TRBD2. Looked up from germline, CDR1 is SGHNT and CDR2 is YYREEE (reference sequence). Germline trimming cut 7 bases from V and 7 bases from J; bases unmatched to any gene: 9. CDR3 length equals 15 residues. For the CDR3, the DNA is TGTGCCAGCGCTAGCGGGAGGGTTGAGGGTAATGAGCAGTTCTTC. This gives the protein CASASGRVEGNEQFF.

This clonotype was counted a few times. The chain has TRBV7-2 and TRBJ2-7; the D is unclear. Trimming removed 1 base at V and 4 bases at J, with 14 bases between. Germline values: CDR1 SGHTA, CDR2 FQGNSA. This CDR3 is built from 15 residues. The CDR3 DNA follows: TGTGCCAGCAGCTTAGAGGTAGGGTTCGGGTACGAGCAGTACTTC. This gives the protein CASSLEVGFGYEQYF.

This clonotype was detected many times. V usage is TRBV28 and J usage is TRBJ1-2; D is uncertain. The germline CDR1 and CDR2 sequences are MDHEN and SYDVKM. The CDR3 extends over 15 amino acids. Trimming left V 7 bases short and J 2 bases short, with 17 bases between. CDR3 loop: CASTEPPGANYGYTF. The CDR3 DNA is TGTGCCAGCACCGAACCCCCGGGAGCGAACTATGGCTACACCTTC.

This clonotype has only a few counts. The chain employs TRBV28 and TRBJ1-1; TRBD1 matches at 8 bases. The length of the CDR3 is 13 residues. V lost 5 bases, J lost 4 bases, and 3 bases stayed unmatched. CDR1 is MDHEN, CDR2 SYDVKM, per germline. CDR3 DNA: TGTGCCAGCAGTAGACAGGGGTTCACTGAAGCTTTCTTT. Its translation: CASSRQGFTEAFF.

This clonotype was detected only a few times. The chain has TRBV30 and TRBJ2-1, with TRBD2 matching over 10 bases. The trim removed 2 bases at V and 4 bases at J, leaving 5 bases unmatched. This CDR3 has 15 amino acids. Germline V CDR1 and CDR2: GTSNPN, SVGIG (reference sequence). The CDR3, as DNA: TGTGCCTGGAGTTCGACTAGCGGGTTTTACAATGAGCAGTTCTTC. It specifies CAWSSTSGFYNEQFF.

The chain couples TRBV28 to TRBJ2-7, with D maybe TRBD1 (6 bases). V was trimmed by 4 bases and J by 3 bases, leaving 19 bases between them. CDR1 MDHEN and CDR2 SYDVKM come from the germline V gene. CDR3 length: 16 residues. CDR3 nucleotide sequence: TGTGCCAGCAGTTACTCGGTTCGGCTGACAGGCTACGAGCAGTACTTC. Its translation is CASSYSVRLTGYEQYF.

The chain employs TRBV20-1 and TRBJ1-1, with a possible D match to TRBD1 (5 bases). V lost 1 base to trimming and J lost 4 bases, with 13 bases between them. Germline V gene lookup returns CDR1 DFQATT and CDR2 SNEGSKA (reference sequence). CDR3 length: 14 residues. CDR3 amino acids: CSARVDLGGTEAFF. Written as DNA, the CDR3 is TGCAGTGCTAGAGTTGACCTCGGGGGCACTGAAGCTTTCTTT.

The chain is built from TRBV12-3 or TRBV12-4 and TRBJ2-7; D may correspond to TRBD1 or TRBD2 (6 bases each). V was pared by 5 bases and J by 6 bases, with 14 bases between. The CDR3 extends over 13 amino acids. The CDR3 here is CASSVTGGAEQYF. The CDR3 DNA reads TGTGCCAGCAGTGTGACAGGAGGGGCCGAGCAGTACTTC.

This clonotype showed up many times. The genes are TRBV6-1 and TRBJ2-3; D is unresolved. The CDR3 is made up of 15 amino acids. From germline, CDR1 is MNHNS and CDR2 SASEGT. V shed 5 bases and J shed 1 base, with 13 bases lying between them. The DNA for the CDR3 is TGTGCCAGCAGTTTCACAGCGAGAGGCACAGATACGCAGTATTTT. It translates to CASSFTARGTDTQYF.

The CDR3 here is CSARVLNSYNEQFF. In nucleotides, the CDR3 is TGCAGTGCTAGAGTTCTCAACTCCTACAATGAGCAGTTCTTC. V and J are TRBV20-1 and TRBJ2-1; D unclear. CDR3 size: 14 residues. Germline assignment: CDR1 DFQATT and CDR2 SNEGSKA (reference sequence). V was shortened by 1 base and J by 0 bases, with 7 bases between the two germline ends.

This clonotype was recorded many times. The rearrangement links TRBV11-2 to TRBJ2-3; D is uncertain. The V end lost 5 bases, the J end lost 1 base, and 7 bases lay between the germline ends. CDR3 length: 13 residues. Germline V gene lookup returns CDR1 SGHAT and CDR2 FQNNGV. The DNA of the CDR3 is TGTGCCAGCAGCCAGACTCGCACAGATACGCAGTATTTT. Protein product: CASSQTRTDTQYF.

This clonotype was recorded many times. The chain combines TRBV6-2 or TRBV6-3 with TRBJ2-7, with 13 bases aligning to TRBD2. V gave up 3 bases and J gave up 1 base; unmatched junction bases: 12. Germline assignment: CDR1 MNHEY and CDR2 SVGEGT. This CDR3 contains 19 residues. In DNA form, the CDR3 reads TGTGCCAGCAGTTATTACCCCGTCGGACTAGCGGGAGATTCCTACGAGCAGTACTTC. It yields the protein CASSYYPVGLAGDSYEQYF.

Note on this clonotype: A much larger clone sits a single nucleotide away, making a read error possible. The chain uses TRBV12-3 or TRBV12-4 and TRBJ1-2, with D possibly matching TRBD1 (6 bases). V dropped 7 bases and J dropped 5 bases, with 17 bases sitting between them. The CDR3 runs to 14 residues. CDR3 nucleotides: TGTGCCAGCAAAGCTAGGAGGGGGACTTATGGCTACACCTTC. Amino acid sequence: CASKARRGTYGYTF.

About this clonotype itself: One end of the junction varies from germline; a read error may be responsible. This chain links TRBV2 with TRBJ1-1; unclear D gene. The length of the CDR3 is 12 residues. CDR1 is SNHLY and CDR2 is FYNNEI in the germline V gene. The DNA for the CDR3 is TGTGCCAGCAGTCGACGGTACGCTGAAGCTTTCTTC. Residues: CASSRRYAEAFF. The whole variable domain, filled in from reference TRBV2 and TRBJ1-1, reads EPEVTQTPSHQVTQMGQEVILRCVPISNHLYFYWYRQILGQKVEFLVSFYNNEISEKSEIFDDQFSVERPDGSNFTLKIRSTKLEDSAMYFCASSRRYAEAFFGQGTRLTVV.

This clonotype has ten or more counts. The chain employs TRBV2 and TRBJ2-5; 15 nucleotides agree with TRBD2. V was clipped by 6 bases and J by 5 bases; unmatched bases: 10. Per the germline V gene, CDR1 is SNHLY and CDR2 is FYNNEI. This CDR3 has 17 amino acids. This chain's CDR3 is CASSSGLAGGPGETQYF. CDR3 nucleotide sequence: TGTGCCAGCAGCTCCGGACTAGCGGGAGGGCCAGGGGAGACCCAGTACTTC.

The chain couples TRBV7-9 to TRBJ2-1; D gene ambiguous. Germline V gene data show CDR1 as SEHNR and CDR2 as FQNEAQ (reference sequence). This CDR3 contains 15 residues. Trimming removed 5 bases from V and 6 bases from J, with 17 bases in between. The CDR3 region is CASSQVTRFGNEQFF. The CDR3 nucleotides read TGTGCCAGCAGCCAAGTGACGCGCTTTGGCAATGAGCAGTTCTTC.

The rearrangement uses TRBV5-1 and TRBJ1-1; D call uncertain. This CDR3 is 13 amino acids long. Germline V gives CDR1 SGHRS, CDR2 YFSETQ. V was trimmed by 5 bases and J by 6 bases, leaving 14 bases between them. The CDR3, as DNA: TGCGCCAGCAGGCCGGCCGGAAGTTCTGAAGCTTTCTTT. Translation: CASRPAGSSEAFF.

This clonotype appeared many times. The chain combines TRBV20-1 with TRBJ2-4; 7 nucleotides match TRBD1. V was clipped by 7 bases and J by 0 bases; unmatched bases: 6. The CDR3 has 14 residues. Germline assignment: CDR1 DFQATT and CDR2 SNEGSKA (reference sequence). The CDR3 protein is CSVGTVIAKNIQYF. As DNA, the CDR3 is TGCAGTGTCGGGACAGTCATAGCCAAAAACATTCAGTACTTC.

V and J are TRBV9 and TRBJ2-1; TRBD1 aligns across 9 bases. Germline loops: CDR1 SGDLS, CDR2 YYNGEE. This CDR3 comprises 16 residues. Trimming cost V 4 bases and J 7 bases; bases outside gene matches: 12. The CDR3 is CASSPSPGTGRNEQFF. CDR3 nucleotides: TGTGCCAGCAGCCCAAGTCCCGGGACAGGGCGTAATGAGCAGTTCTTC.